This T cell receptor (beta chain) is from a study of shared clonotypes between healthy human individuals. The germline V and J ends were trimmed by 7 bases and 3 bases, with 16 bases remaining between them. This CDR3 has 15 residues. CDR1 is MNHEY, CDR2 SVGAGI, per germline. Profiled with immunoSEQ multiplex PCR; TCRdb holds only in-frame clones, not every one. The table lists approximately 2,300,000 clones, about nine tenths of them singletons, with about 0.36% in the top ten. The chain couples TRBV6-5 to TRBJ1-3; D ambiguous. The sequenced sample was naive CD4+ T cells from PBMCs. Subset denoted: CD45RA+ positively selected. The clonotype was recovered from a man aged 18 to 30 in good health. Some clones in this sample may be carry-over from other donors' samples. The CDR3 is CASTPGGTGGNTIYF. CDR3 nucleotides: TGTGCCAGCACCCCCGGTGGAACCGGTGGAAACACCATATATTTT.